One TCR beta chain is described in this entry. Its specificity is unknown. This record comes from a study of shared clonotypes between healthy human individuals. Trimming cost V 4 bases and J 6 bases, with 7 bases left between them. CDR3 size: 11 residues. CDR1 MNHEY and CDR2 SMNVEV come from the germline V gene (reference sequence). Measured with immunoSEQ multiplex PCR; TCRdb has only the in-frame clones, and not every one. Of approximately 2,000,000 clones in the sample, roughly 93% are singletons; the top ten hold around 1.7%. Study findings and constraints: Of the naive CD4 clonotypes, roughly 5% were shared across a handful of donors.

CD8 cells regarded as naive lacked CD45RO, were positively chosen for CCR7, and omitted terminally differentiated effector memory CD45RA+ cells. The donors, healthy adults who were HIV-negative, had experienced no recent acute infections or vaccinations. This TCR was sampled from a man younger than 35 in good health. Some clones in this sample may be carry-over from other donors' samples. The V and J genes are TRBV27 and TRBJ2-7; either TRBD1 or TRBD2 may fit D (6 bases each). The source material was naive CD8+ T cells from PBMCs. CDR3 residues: CASSWGAEQYF. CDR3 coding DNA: TGTGCCAGCAGTTGGGGGGCCGAGCAGTACTTC.